A few counts support the clone carrying this TCR beta chain. Its antigen is not identified. The V gene lost 6 bases and the J gene lost 3 bases, with 11 bases spanning the gap. Germline lookup yields CDR1 MDHEN and CDR2 SYDVKM. The CDR3 consists of 14 residues. Study-wide results and limits: Tumor Treg TCRs overlapped most with tumor naive CD4+ cells. In terms of TCR gene usage, tumor memory CD4+ T cells clustered together with blood and lymph node memory CD4+ cells, as well as with lymph node naive CD4+ cells.

Purified naive CD4+ T cells were depleted of CD25+ Tregs. Via MiXCR, TCRdb re-called the 5' RACE reads, giving one row per CDR3 protein. This table holds 30,000 to 40,000 distinct CDR3 sequences, 26% found once. The sample was naive CD4+ T cells sorted from a lymph node. Subset of the sample: naive CD4+ T cells, CD4+CD45RA+CD25-. The chain is built from TRBV28 and TRBJ1-4; weak D call: TRBD1 (6 bases). The sequence was obtained from a female donor with breast cancer. CDR3 region: CASRQGTANEKLFF. The DNA for the CDR3 is TGTGCCAGCAGACAGGGTACGGCTAATGAAAAACTGTTTTTT. Full variable domain (remainder filled in from reference TRBV28 and TRBJ1-4): DVKVTQSSRYLVKRTGEKVFLECVQDMDHENMFWYRQDPGLGLRLIYFSYDVKMKEKGDIPEGYSVSREKKERFSLILESASTNQTSMYLCASRQGTANEKLFFGSGTQLSVL.